This TCR beta chain is drawn from a study of early T cells in non-severe SARS-CoV-2 infection. Whole-study context: The chains were unpaired, and the sequenced material was bulk RNA from unsorted whole blood.

As part of library construction, unique molecular identifiers were attached to individual cDNA molecules. TCRdb reprocessed the 5' RACE reads with MiXCR, giving one entry per CDR3 protein. Of approximately 30,000 distinct CDR3 sequences in the sample, under 7.5% were seen once. Points from the study as a whole: Matching with VDJdb favored anti-spike CD8 responses (missing private and CD4 specificities).

Germline loops: CDR1 SGHTA, CDR2 FQGTGA. The CDR3 has 17 amino acids. J gave up 5 bases and V 5 bases, and 9 bases lay outside the gene matches. This clonotype has a count of ten or more. Its antigen is not identified. The origin of this receptor is an adult who was a healthcare worker with PCR-confirmed SARS-CoV-2 infection or an uninfected control (not recorded which). Sequenced material: whole blood. The chain recombines TRBV7-3 with TRBJ2-1; 13 bases match TRBD2. The CDR3 here is CASSMQGLAGRHNEQFF. The CDR3 DNA follows: TGTGCCAGCAGCATGCAGGGACTAGCGGGGCGCCACAATGAGCAGTTCTTC.